Listed below are T cell receptor beta chains from one sample, sequenced in a study of blood T cell repertoires in COVID-19. The table came from immunoSEQ multiplex PCR; TCRdb's copy has only in-frame clones and leaves some out. The sample has approximately 62,000 clones; 85% to 90% are singletons. Sequencing input: peripheral blood. The receptors were gathered from a human donor with active COVID-19. The donor label of this sample is uncertain. Each CDR3 is given without its conserved first and last residue.

cdr3_aa: ASQRGPTSYEQY
v_call: TRBV19

cdr3_aa: ASMQGSYEQY
v_call: TRBV2

cdr3_aa: ASSQAGLTEAF
v_call: TRBV4-3

cdr3_aa: ASSLGSTPGELF
v_call: TRBV11-2

cdr3_aa: ASLTPPRDRGLGEQF
v_call: TRBV28

cdr3_aa: ASSEESGETQY
v_call: TRBV2

cdr3_aa: ASSVKALADTDTQY
v_call: TRBV9

cdr3_aa: ASSLVGGTNYGYT
v_call: TRBV11-2

cdr3_aa: ASSLTASTDTQY
v_call: TRBV5-4

cdr3_aa: ASSSINLGLAGYNEQF
v_call: TRBV27

cdr3_aa: ASSLGGPYNEQF
v_call: TRBV27

cdr3_aa: AAGGGQPQH
v_call: TRBV5-4

cdr3_aa: ASSRTGTSYEQY
v_call: TRBV5-1

cdr3_aa: ASSSGSLTEAF
v_call: TRBV7-3

cdr3_aa: ASSQEPGLAIEQF
v_call: TRBV4-3

cdr3_aa: ASSQQGGRYNEQF
v_call: TRBV11-2

cdr3_aa: ASSATGTPSYEQY
v_call: TRBV9

cdr3_aa: ASTLGLAKNIQY
v_call: TRBV7-2

cdr3_aa: SASWDTYEQY
v_call: TRBV20-1

cdr3_aa: ASSFATSQETQY
v_call: TRBV9

cdr3_aa: ASSATGTSNTGELF
v_call: TRBV9

cdr3_aa: SVEGGYQETQY
v_call: TRBV29-1